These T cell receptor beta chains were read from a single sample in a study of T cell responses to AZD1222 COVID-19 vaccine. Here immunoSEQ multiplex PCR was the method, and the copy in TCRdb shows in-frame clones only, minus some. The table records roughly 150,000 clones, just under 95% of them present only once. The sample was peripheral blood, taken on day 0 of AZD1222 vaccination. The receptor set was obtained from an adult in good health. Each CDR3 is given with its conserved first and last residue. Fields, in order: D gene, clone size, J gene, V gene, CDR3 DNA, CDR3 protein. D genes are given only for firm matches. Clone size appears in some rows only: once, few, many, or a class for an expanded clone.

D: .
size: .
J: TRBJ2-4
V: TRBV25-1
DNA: TGTGCCAGCCCGACCCCACCTCGCGGAAACATTCAGTACTTC
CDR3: CASPTPPRGNIQYF

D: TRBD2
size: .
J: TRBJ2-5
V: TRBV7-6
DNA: TGTGCCAGCAGCTTAGGACTAGCGCACCAAGAGACCCAGTACTTC
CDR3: CASSLGLAHQETQYF

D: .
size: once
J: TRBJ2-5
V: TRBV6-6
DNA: TGTGCCAGCACCGAGGACCAGAAAGAGACCCAGTACTTC
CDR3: CASTEDQKETQYF

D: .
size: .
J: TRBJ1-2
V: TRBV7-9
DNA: TGTGCCAGCAGCTTTGGGTATGGCTACACCTTC
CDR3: CASSFGYGYTF

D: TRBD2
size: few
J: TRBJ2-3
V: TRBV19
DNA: TGTGCCAGTAGTACCCGGACTAGCGGGACGCCAGATACGCAGTATTTT
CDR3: CASSTRTSGTPDTQYF

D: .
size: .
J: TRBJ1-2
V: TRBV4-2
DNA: TGTGCCAGCAGCCAAGATCGGACGAATAACTATGGCTACACCTTC
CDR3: CASSQDRTNNYGYTF

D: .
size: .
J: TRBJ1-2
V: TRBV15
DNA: TGTGCCACCAGCAGAGCCGGAGGACGCCTGTATAATGGCTACACCTTC
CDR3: CATSRAGGRLYNGYTF

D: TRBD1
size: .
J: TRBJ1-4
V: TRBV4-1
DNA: TGCGCCAGCAGCCCCCGGGACAGGGGGGCGCAACTGTTTTTT
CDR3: CASSPRDRGAQLFF

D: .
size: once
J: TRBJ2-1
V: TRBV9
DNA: TGTGCCTGGCAGAAGCAGTTCTTC
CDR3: CAWQKQFF

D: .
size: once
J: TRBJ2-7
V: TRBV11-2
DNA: TGTGCCAGCAGCCCCCGCTGGGGTGAGCAGTACTTC
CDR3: CASSPRWGEQYF

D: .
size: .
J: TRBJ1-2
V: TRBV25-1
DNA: TGTGCCAGCAGTGAATATCTACAATCTGGCTACACCTTC
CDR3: CASSEYLQSGYTF

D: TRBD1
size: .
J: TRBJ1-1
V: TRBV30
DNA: TGTGCCTTAGGACAGGGGGAACACCCGAGTACTGAAGCTTTCTTT
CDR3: CALGQGEHPSTEAFF

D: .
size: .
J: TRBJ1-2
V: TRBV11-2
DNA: TGTGCCAGCAGCTTGGACTTGGGATATGGCTACACCTTC
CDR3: CASSLDLGYGYTF

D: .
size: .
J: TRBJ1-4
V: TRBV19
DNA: TGTGCCAGTAGTCTTCCGCGAGGGCTTGGGGAAAAACTGTTTTTT
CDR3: CASSLPRGLGEKLFF

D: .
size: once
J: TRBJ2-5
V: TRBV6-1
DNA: TGTGCCAGCAGTGAAAGGGCAGCTACCGATCAAGAGACCCAGTACTTC
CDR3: CASSERAATDQETQYF

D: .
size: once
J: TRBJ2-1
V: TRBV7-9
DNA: TGTGCCAGCAGCTTAGCGAGGGCGCTAGTAAACAATGAGCAGTTCTTC
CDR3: CASSLARALVNNEQFF

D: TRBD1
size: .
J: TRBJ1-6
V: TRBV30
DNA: TGTGCCTGGAGTGAAGGGACAGGGACCTCACCCCTCCACTTT
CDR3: CAWSEGTGTSPLHF

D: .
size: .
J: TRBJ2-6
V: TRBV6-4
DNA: TGTGCCAGCAGCCGGGACGTTAGCTCTGGGGCCAACGTCCTGACTTTC
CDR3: CASSRDVSSGANVLTF

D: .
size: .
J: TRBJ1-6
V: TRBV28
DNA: TGTGCCAGCAGTTCACTTCTGGGTGGTGGGTCACCCCTCCACTTT
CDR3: CASSSLLGGGSPLHF

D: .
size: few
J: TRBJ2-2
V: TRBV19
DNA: TGTGCCAGTAGTACGTGGTCGGACAGCAACACCGGGGAGCTGTTTTTT
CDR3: CASSTWSDSNTGELFF

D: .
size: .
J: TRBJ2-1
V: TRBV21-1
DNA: TGTGCCAGCAGCAAAGTACTGCGGGGGCGCTCCTACAATGAGCAGTTCTTC
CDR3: CASSKVLRGRSYNEQFF

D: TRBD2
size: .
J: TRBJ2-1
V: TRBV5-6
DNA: TGTGCCAGCAGCTCGGGACTAGCGGGACCCCTGCCTGAGCAGTTCTTC
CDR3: CASSSGLAGPLPEQFF

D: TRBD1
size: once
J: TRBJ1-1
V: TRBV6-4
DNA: TGTGCCAGCAGTGACTCGAGTCAGGGGGCTGAAGCTTTCTTT
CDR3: CASSDSSQGAEAFF

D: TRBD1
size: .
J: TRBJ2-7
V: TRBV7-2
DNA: TGTGCCAGCAGCCCGGGACAGATTATACGATTGGAGCAGTACTTC
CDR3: CASSPGQIIRLEQYF

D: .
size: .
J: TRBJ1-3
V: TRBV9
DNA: TGTGCCAGCAGCGTAGGAGGACTGTTAACTGGAAACACCATATATTTT
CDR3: CASSVGGLLTGNTIYF

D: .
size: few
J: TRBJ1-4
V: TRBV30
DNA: TGTGCCTGGAGTCGGGACCTGGAACGGGAAAAACTGTTTTTT
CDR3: CAWSRDLEREKLFF

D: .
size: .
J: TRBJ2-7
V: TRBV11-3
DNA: TGTGCCAGCAGCTTAGAGGACAGGGAGGGGTTGGGAAACTACGAGCAGTACTTC
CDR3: CASSLEDREGLGNYEQYF

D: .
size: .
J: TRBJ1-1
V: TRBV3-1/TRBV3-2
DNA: TGTGCCAGCAGCCTTGCGGGGTTGCGCACTGAAGCTTTCTTT
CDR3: CASSLAGLRTEAFF

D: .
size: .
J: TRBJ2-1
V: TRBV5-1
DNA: TGCGCCAGCAGCTTGGTGGATCTAGCTAATGAGCAGTTCTTC
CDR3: CASSLVDLANEQFF

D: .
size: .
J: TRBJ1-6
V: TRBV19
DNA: TGTGCGACGGGACTCGAAAATTCACCCCTCCACTTT
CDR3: CATGLENSPLHF

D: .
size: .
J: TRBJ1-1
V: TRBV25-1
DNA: TGTGCCAGCAGTGATATGGGAGGTAACACTGAAGCTTTCTTT
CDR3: CASSDMGGNTEAFF

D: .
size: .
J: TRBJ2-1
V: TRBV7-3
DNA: TGTGCCAGCAGCCCCCTCCCTGGGGGTGAGCAGTTCTTC
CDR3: CASSPLPGGEQFF

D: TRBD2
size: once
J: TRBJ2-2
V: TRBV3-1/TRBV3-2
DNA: TGTGCCAGCAGCCTAGCGGGGGGAAACACCGGGGAGCTGTTTTTT
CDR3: CASSLAGGNTGELFF

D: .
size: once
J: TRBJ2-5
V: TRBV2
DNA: TGTGCCGGCAGCGGGACACCCCCTTCGACCCAGTACTTC
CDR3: CAGSGTPPSTQYF

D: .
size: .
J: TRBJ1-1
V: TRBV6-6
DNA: TGTGCCAGCATTCCACCCCCGACAGCGGGTCGAACTGAAGCTTTCTTT
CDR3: CASIPPPTAGRTEAFF

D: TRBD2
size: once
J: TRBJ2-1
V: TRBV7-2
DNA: TGTGCCAGCAGCTTAGCTTCTGGCGGGAGCCTTAATGAGCAGTTCTTC
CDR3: CASSLASGGSLNEQFF

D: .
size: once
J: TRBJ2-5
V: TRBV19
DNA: TGTGCCAGTAGTATAGATAGTCGGCCTAGCAGGCAAGAGACCCAGTACTTC
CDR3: CASSIDSRPSRQETQYF

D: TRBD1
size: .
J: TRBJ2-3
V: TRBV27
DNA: TGTGCCAGCAGTGCTAACAGGGGGCTAAGCCCGACCTTT
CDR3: CASSANRGLSPTF

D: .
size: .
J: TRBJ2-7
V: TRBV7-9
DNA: TGTGCCAGCAGCCAGTTGACTACGACCGTAGACGAGCAGTACTTC
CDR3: CASSQLTTTVDEQYF

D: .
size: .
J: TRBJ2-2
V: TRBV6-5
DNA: TGTGCCAGCAGTTATAGAACTAGCTTCGGGGAGCTGTTTTTT
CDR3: CASSYRTSFGELFF

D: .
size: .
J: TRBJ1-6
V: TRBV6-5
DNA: TGTGCCAGCAGTTACCTCTACGGGACATTAAATTCACCCCTCCACTTT
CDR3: CASSYLYGTLNSPLHF

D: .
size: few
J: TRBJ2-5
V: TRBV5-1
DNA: TGCGCCAGCAGAGCCGGCCGGGGACCGGTAATGGCCCAGTACTTC
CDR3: CASRAGRGPVMAQYF

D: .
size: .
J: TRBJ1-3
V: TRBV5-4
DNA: TGTGCCAGCAGCGGCGGGGGATCTGGAAACACCATATATTTT
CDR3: CASSGGGSGNTIYF

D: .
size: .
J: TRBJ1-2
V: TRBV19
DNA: TGTGCCAGTAGTATAGTAGGGACCCCGTTTGGCTACACCTTC
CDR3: CASSIVGTPFGYTF

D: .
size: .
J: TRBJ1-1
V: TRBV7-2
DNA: TGTGCCAGCAGCCCAGTCATGAACACTGAAGCTTTCTTT
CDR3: CASSPVMNTEAFF

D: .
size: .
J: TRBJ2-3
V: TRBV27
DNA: TGTGCCAGCAGCCAAACGGCACGCCAGGCAGATACGCAGTATTTT
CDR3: CASSQTARQADTQYF

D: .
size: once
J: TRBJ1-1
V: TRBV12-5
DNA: TGTGCTAGTGGTTTGGTACTGACGAAGACAATGAACACTGAAGCTTTCTTT
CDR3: CASGLVLTKTMNTEAFF

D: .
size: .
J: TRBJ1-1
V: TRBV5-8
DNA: TGTGCCAGCAGGGTAGGGATCGAAGCTTTCTTT
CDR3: CASRVGIEAFF

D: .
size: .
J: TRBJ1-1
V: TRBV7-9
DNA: TGTGCCAGCAGCTTGCTGACCGGGACAGAAGCTTTCTTT
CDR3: CASSLLTGTEAFF

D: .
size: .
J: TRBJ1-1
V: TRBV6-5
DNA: TGTGCCAGCAGTTCTCTGATGAACACTGAAGCTTTCTTT
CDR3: CASSSLMNTEAFF

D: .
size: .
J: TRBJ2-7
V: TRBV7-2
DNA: TGTGCCAGCAGCGTCGCAGGGGCCTACGAGCAGTACTTC
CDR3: CASSVAGAYEQYF

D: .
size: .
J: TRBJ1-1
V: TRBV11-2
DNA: TGTGCCAGCAGCTTATTTCCAGGGAGGAACACTGAAGCTTTCTTT
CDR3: CASSLFPGRNTEAFF